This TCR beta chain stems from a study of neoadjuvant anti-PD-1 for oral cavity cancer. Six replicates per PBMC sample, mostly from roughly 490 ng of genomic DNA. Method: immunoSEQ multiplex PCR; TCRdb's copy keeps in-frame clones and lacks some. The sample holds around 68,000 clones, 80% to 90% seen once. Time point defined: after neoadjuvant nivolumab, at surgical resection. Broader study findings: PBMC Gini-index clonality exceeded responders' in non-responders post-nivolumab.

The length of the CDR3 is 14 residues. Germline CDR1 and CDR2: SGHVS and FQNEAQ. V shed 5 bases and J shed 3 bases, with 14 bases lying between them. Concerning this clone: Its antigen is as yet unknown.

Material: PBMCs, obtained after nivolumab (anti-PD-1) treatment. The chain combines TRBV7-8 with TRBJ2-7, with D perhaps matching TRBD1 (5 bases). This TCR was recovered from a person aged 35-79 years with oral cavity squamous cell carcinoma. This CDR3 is CASSTGPGIYEQYF. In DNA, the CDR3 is TGTGCCAGCAGCACCGGTCCAGGGATCTACGAGCAGTACTTC.